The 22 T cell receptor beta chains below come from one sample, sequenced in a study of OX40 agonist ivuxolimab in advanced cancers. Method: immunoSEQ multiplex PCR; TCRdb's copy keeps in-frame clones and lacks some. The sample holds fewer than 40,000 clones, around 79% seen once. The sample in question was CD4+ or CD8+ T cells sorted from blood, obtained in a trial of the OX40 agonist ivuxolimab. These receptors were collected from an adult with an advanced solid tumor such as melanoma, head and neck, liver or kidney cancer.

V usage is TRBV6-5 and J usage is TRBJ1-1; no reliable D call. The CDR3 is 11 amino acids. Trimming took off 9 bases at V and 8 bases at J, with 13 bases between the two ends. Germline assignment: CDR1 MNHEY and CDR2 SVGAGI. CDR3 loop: CASRSYKEAFF. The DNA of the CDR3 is TGTGCCAGTAGAAGTTACAAGGAAGCTTTCTTT.

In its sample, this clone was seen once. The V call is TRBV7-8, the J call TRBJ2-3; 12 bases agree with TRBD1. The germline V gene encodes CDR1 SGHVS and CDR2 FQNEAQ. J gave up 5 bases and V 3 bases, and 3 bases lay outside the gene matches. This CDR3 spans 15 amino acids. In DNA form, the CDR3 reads TGTGCCAGCAGCTTCGGGACAGGGGGCGAAGATACGCAGTATTTT. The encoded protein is CASSFGTGGEDTQYF. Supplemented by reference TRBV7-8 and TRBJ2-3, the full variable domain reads GAGVSQSPRYKVAKRGQDVALRCDPISGHVSLFWYQQALGQGPEFLTYFQNEAQLDKSGLPSDRFFAERPEGSVSTLKIQRTQQEDSAVYLCASSFGTGGEDTQYFGPGTRLTVL.

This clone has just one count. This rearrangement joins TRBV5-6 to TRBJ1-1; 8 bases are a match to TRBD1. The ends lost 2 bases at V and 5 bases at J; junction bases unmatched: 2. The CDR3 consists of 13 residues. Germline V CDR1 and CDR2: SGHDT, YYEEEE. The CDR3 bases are TGTGCCAGCAGCTTACAGGGGGTGACTGAAGCTTTCTTT. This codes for CASSLQGVTEAFF. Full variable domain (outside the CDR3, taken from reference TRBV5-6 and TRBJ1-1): DAGVTQSPTHLIKTRGQQVTLRCSPKSGHDTVSWYQQALGQGPQFIFQYYEEEERQRGNFPDRFSGHQFPNYSSELNVNALLLGDSALYLCASSLQGVTEAFFGQGTRLTVV.

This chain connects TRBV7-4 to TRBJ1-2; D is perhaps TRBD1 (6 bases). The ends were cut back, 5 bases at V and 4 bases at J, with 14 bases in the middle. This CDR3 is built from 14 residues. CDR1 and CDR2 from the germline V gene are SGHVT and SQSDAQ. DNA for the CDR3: TGTGCCAGCAGCAACAAAGGACAGCTCTATGGCTACACCTTC. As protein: CASSNKGQLYGYTF.

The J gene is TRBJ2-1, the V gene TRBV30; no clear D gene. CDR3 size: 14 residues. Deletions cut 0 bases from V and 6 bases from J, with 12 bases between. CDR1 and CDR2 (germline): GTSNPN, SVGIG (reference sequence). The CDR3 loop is CAWSVGIRGNEQFF. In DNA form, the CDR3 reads TGTGCCTGGAGTGTAGGTATCAGAGGCAATGAGCAGTTCTTC.

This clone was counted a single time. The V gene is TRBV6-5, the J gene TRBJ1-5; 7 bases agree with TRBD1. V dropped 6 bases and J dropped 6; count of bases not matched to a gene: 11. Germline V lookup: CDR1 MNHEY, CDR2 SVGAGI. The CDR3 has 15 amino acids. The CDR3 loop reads CASRLEFSGGQPQHF. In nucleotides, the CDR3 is TGTGCCAGCAGGTTGGAGTTTTCAGGGGGTCAGCCCCAGCATTTT.

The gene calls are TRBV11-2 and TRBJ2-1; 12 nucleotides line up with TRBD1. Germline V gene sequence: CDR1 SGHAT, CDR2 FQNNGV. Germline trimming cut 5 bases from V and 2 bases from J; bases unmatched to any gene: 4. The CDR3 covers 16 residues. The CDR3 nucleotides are TGTGCCAGCAGCCCAGGGACAGGGGGCGCCTACAATGAGCAGTTCTTC. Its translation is CASSPGTGGAYNEQFF.

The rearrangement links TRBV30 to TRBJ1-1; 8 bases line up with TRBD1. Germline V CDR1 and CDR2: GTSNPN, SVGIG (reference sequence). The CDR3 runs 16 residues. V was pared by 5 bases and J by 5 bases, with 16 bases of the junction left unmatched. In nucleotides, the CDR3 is TGTGCCTGGGGACATCAGGGGGCGCCCCGGGCAACTGAAGCTTTCTTT. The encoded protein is CAWGHQGAPRATEAFF.

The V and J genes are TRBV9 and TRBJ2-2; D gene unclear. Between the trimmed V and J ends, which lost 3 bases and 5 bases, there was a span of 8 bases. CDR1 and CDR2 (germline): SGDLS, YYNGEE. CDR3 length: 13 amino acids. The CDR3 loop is CASSAVDTGELFF. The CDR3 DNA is TGTGCCAGCAGCGCTGTGGATACCGGGGAGCTGTTTTTT. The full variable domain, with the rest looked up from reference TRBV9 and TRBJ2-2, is DSGVTQTPKHLITATGQRVTLRCSPRSGDLSVYWYQQSLDQGLQFLIQYYNGEERAKGNILERFSAQQFPDLHSELNLSSLELGDSALYFCASSAVDTGELFFGEGSRLTVL.

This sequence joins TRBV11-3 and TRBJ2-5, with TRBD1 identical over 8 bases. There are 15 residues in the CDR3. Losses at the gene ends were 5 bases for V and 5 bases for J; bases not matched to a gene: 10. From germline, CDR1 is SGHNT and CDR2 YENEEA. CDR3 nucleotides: TGTGCCAGCAGCCCTCGACAGGGGTTGGGGGAGACCCAGTACTTC. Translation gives CASSPRQGLGETQYF.

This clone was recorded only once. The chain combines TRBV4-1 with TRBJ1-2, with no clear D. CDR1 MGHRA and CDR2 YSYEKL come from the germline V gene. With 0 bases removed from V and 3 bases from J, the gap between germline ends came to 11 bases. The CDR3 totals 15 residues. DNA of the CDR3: TGCGCCAGCAGCCAAGATGCCTCGGGGTACTATGGCTACACCTTC. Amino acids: CASSQDASGYYGYTF.

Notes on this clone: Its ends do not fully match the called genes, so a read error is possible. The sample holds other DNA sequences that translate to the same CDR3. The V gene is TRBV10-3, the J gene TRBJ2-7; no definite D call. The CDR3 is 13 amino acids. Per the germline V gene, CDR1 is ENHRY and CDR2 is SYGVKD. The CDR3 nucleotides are TGTGCCATTAGTGAGGCAAGCAGGTACGAGCAGTACTTC. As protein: CAISEASRYEQYF.

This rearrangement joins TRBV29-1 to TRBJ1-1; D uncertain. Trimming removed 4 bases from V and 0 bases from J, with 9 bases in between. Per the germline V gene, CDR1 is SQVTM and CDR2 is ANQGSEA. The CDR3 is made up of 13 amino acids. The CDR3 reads CSVGRVLNTEAFF. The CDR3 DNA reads TGCAGCGTTGGAAGGGTTTTGAACACTGAAGCTTTCTTT.

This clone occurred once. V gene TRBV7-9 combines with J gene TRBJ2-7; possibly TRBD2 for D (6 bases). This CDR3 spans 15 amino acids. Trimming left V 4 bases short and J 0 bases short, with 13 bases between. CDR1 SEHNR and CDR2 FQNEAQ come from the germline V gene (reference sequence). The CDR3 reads CASSSDYSVSYEQYF. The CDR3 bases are TGTGCCAGCAGCTCGGACTATTCCGTCTCCTACGAGCAGTACTTC.

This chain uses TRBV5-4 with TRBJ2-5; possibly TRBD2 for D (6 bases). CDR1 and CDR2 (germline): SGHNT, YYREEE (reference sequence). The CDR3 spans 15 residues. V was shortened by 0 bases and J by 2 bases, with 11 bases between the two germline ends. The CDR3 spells CASSLGPSEQETQYF. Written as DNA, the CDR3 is TGTGCCAGCAGCTTGGGCCCTAGCGAACAAGAGACCCAGTACTTC.

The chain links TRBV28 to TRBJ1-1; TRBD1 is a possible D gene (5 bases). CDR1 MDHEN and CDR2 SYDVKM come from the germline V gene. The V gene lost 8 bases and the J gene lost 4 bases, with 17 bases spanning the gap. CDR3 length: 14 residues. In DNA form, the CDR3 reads TGTGCCAGCTCTCTGGGGGTGGTTGTCACTGAAGCTTTCTTT. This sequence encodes CASSLGVVVTEAFF.

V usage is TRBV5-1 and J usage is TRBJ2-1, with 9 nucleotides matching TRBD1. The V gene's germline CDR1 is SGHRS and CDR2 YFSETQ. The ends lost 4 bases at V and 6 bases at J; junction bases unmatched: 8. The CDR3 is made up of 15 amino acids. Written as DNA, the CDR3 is TGCGCCAGCAGCCTAACCGGGACAGGGAGCAATGAGCAGTTCTTC. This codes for CASSLTGTGSNEQFF.

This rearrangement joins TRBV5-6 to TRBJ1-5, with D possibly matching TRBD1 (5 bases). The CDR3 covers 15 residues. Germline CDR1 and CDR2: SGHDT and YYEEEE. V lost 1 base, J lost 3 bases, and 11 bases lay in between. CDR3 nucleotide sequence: TGTGCCAGCAGCTTGCGGGGACGGAACAATCAGCCCCAGCATTTT. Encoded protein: CASSLRGRNNQPQHF. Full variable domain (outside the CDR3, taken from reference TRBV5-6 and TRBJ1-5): DAGVTQSPTHLIKTRGQQVTLRCSPKSGHDTVSWYQQALGQGPQFIFQYYEEEERQRGNFPDRFSGHQFPNYSSELNVNALLLGDSALYLCASSLRGRNNQPQHFGDGTRLSIL.

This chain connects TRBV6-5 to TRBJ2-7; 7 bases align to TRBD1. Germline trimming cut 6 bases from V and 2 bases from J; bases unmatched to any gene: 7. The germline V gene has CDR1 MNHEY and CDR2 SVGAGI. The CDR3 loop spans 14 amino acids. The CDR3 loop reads CASSYGQATYEQYF. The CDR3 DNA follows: TGTGCCAGCAGCTACGGACAGGCGACCTACGAGCAGTACTTC.

CDR3 sequence (DNA): TGTGCCAGCAGCTTAGGGACAGGGAAGGATGGCTACACCTTC. Amino acid sequence: CASSLGTGKDGYTF. The chain is built from TRBV7-2 and TRBJ1-2; TRBD1 matches 8 bases. The length of the CDR3 is 14 residues. The V and J ends lost 1 base and 6 bases, in that order; junction bases with no gene match: 4. Germline-derived CDR1 and CDR2 are SGHTA and FQGNSA.

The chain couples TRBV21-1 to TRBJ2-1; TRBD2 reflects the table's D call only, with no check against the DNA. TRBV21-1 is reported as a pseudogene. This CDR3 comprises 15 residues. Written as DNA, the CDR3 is TGTGCCAGCAGCCCCCTGGAGGGGGGGCCTTTTGAGCAGTTCTTC. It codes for CASSPLEGGPFEQFF.

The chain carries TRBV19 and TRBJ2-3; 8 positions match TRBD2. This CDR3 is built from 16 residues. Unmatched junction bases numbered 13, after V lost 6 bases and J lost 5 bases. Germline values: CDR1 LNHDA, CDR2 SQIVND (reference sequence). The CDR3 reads CASSPLAAGARDTQYF. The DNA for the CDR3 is TGTGCCAGTAGCCCCTTAGCAGCGGGGGCCAGAGATACGCAGTATTTT. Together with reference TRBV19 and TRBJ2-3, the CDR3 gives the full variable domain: DGGITQSPKYLFRKEGQNVTLSCEQNLNHDAMYWYRQDPGQGLRLIYYSQIVNDFQKGDIAEGYSVSREKKESFPLTVTSAQKNPTAFYLCASSPLAAGARDTQYFGPGTRLTVL.